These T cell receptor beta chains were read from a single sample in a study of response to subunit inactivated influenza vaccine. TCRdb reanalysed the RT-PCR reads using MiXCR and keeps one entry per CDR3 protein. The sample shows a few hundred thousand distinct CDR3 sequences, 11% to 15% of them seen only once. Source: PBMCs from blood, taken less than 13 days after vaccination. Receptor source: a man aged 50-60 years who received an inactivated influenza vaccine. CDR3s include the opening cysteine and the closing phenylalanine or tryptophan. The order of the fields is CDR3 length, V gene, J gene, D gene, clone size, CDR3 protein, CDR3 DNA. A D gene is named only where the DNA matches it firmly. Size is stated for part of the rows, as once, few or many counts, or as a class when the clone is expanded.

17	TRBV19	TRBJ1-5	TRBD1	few	CASSSPHRGPDNQPQHF	TGTGCCAGTAGTAGCCCACACAGGGGGCCCGATAATCAGCCCCAGCATTTT
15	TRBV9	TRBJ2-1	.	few	CASSAGHQSYNEQFF	TGTGCCAGCAGCGCCGGACACCAAAGCTACAATGAGCAGTTCTTC
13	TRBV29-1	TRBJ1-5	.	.	CSVGDSGRQPQHF	TGCAGCGTTGGGGACTCGGGTAGGCAGCCCCAGCATTTT
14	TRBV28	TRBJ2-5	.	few	CASSLPSYQETQYF	TGTGCCAGCAGCCTTCCGTCGTACCAAGAGACCCAGTACTTC
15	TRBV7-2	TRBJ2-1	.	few	CASSPYLDRADEQFF	TGTGCCAGCAGCCCCTACCTCGACAGAGCGGATGAGCAGTTCTTC
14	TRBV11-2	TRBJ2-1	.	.	CASSQMSSYNEQFF	TGTGCCAGCAGTCAGATGAGCTCCTACAATGAGCAGTTCTTC
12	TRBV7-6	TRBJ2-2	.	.	CASSLGARELFF	TGTGCCAGCAGCTTAGGGGCGAGGGAGCTGTTTTTT
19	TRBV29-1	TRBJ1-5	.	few	CSVEPIQSMGSGSNQPQHF	TGCAGCGTGGAGCCAATACAGAGTATGGGATCGGGTAGCAATCAGCCCCAGCATTTT
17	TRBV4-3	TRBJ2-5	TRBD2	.	CASSQDPPGGARQTQYF	TGCGCCAGCAGCCAAGATCCCCCCGGGGGGGCCAGGCAGACCCAGTACTTC
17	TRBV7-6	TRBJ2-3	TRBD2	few	CASSLALGLAHTDTQYF	TGTGCCAGCAGCTTAGCCTTGGGACTAGCCCACACAGATACGCAGTATTTT
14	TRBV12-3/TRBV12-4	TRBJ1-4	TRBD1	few	CASRAGTGDEKLFF	TGTGCCAGCAGGGCCGGGACAGGTGATGAAAAACTGTTTTTT
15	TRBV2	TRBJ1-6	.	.	CASRTGASHNSPLHF	TGTGCCAGCAGGACAGGCGCTTCACATAATTCACCCCTCCACTTT
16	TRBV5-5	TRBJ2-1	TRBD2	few	CASSLTPRTSGNEQFF	TGTGCCAGCAGCTTAACACCTCGGACTAGCGGGAATGAGCAGTTCTTC
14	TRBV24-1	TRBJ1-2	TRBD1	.	CATSDPGTVYGYTF	TGTGCCACCAGTGACCCGGGGACAGTCTATGGCTACACCTTC
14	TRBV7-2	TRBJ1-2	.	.	CASSFSRGSHGYTF	TGTGCCAGCAGCTTTTCCAGGGGTTCTCATGGCTACACCTTC
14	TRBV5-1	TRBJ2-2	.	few	CASSLDGKPGELFF	TGCGCCAGCAGCTTGGATGGTAAACCCGGGGAGCTGTTTTTT
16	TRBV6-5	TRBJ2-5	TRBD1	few	CASSYPRGQGQETQYF	TGTGCCAGCAGTTACCCTCGAGGACAGGGCCAAGAGACCCAGTACTTC
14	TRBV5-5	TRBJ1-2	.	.	CASSLVDMSYGYTF	TGTGCCAGCAGCTTGGTGGACATGAGCTATGGCTACACCTTC
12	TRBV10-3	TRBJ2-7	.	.	CAISEPRGEQYF	TGTGCCATCAGTGAGCCCCGGGGCGAGCAGTACTTC
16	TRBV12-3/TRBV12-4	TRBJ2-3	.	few	CASSSLWGPTTDTQYF	TGTGCCAGCAGCTCTTTGTGGGGGCCGACCACAGATACGCAGTATTTT
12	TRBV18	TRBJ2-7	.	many	CASSPVLGEQYF	TGTGCCAGCTCACCCGTCCTAGGCGAGCAGTACTTC
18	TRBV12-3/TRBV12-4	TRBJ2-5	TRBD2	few	CASSFFGLAGIQQETQYF	TGTGCCAGCAGTTTCTTCGGACTAGCGGGGATCCAACAAGAGACCCAGTACTTC
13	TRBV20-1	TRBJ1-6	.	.	CSAFSDHNSPLHF	TGCAGTGCTTTCTCGGACCATAATTCACCCCTCCACTTT
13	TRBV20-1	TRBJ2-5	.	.	CSARPQQGETQYF	TGCAGTGCTAGACCCCAACAAGGGGAGACCCAGTACTTC
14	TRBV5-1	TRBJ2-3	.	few	CASSFVRGTDTQYF	TGCGCCAGCAGCTTCGTTCGTGGGACGGATACGCAGTATTTT
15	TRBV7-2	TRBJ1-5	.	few	CASSFSGQLLWPQHF	TGTGCCAGCAGCTTTTCTGGACAGCTCCTCTGGCCCCAGCATTTT
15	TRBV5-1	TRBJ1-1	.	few	CASSPAQDRNTEAFF	TGCGCCAGCAGCCCAGCGCAGGACAGGAACACTGAAGCTTTCTTT
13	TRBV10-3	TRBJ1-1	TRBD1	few	CAISARQGTEAFF	TGTGCCATCAGTGCCCGACAGGGCACTGAAGCTTTCTTT
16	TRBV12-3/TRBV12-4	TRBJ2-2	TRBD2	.	CASSFGSGVNTGELFF	TGTGCCAGCAGTTTTGGTAGCGGGGTAAACACCGGGGAGCTGTTTTTT
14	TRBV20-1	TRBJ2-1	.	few	CSASLADEYNEQFF	TGCAGTGCTAGTTTAGCGGATGAGTACAATGAGCAGTTCTTC
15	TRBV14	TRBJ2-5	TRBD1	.	CASATGQGFGETQYF	TGTGCCAGCGCTACGGGACAGGGGTTTGGAGAGACCCAGTACTTC
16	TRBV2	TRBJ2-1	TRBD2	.	CASSESPGLAPDEQFF	TGTGCCAGCAGTGAATCTCCTGGACTAGCGCCGGATGAGCAGTTCTTC
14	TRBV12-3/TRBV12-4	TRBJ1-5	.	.	CASNRGGNRQPQHF	TGTGCCAGCAATAGGGGAGGGAACCGTCAGCCCCAGCATTTT
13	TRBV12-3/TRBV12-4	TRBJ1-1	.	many	CASRLRENTEAFF	TGTGCCAGCAGACTCAGGGAGAACACTGAAGCTTTCTTT
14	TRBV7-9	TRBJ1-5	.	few	CASSATESFQPQHF	TGTGCCAGCAGCGCTACAGAGTCCTTTCAGCCCCAGCATTTT
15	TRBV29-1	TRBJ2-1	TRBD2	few	CSVEGRGLSYNEQFF	TGCAGCGTTGAAGGGCGGGGGTTATCCTACAATGAGCAGTTCTTC
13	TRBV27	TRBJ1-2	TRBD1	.	CASRQGAGLSYTF	TGTGCCAGCAGACAGGGGGCCGGCTTGAGCTACACCTTC
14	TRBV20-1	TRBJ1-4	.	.	CSASGSRDTEKLFF	TGCAGTGCTAGTGGATCCCGGGACACCGAAAAACTGTTTTTT
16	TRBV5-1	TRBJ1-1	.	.	CASSLSVGAGNTEAFF	TGCGCCAGCAGCTTATCGGTAGGGGCCGGGAACACTGAAGCTTTCTTT
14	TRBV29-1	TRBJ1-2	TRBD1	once	CSVDYRGGWFAYTF	TGCAGCGTGGATTACAGGGGAGGATGGTTTGCCTACACCTTC
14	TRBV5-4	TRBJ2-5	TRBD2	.	CASSFEAGGQTQYF	TGTGCCAGCAGCTTTGAGGCGGGAGGGCAGACCCAGTACTTC
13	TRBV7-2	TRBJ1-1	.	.	CASSLGQAREAFF	TGTGCCAGCAGCTTAGGGCAAGCACGTGAAGCTTTCTTT
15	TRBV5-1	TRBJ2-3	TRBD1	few	CASSNLGQGVDTQYF	TGCGCCAGCAGCAATCTGGGACAGGGAGTAGATACGCAGTATTTT
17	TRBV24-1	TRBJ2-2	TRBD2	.	CATSDHTGLAAPGELFF	TGTGCCACCAGTGACCACACGGGACTAGCGGCCCCAGGGGAGCTGTTTTTT
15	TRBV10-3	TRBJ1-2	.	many	CAISESLSVDYGYTF	TGTGCCATCAGTGAGTCTCTGAGTGTGGACTATGGCTACACCTTC